These 3 T cell receptor beta chains originate from one sample sequenced in a study of cytomegalovirus exposure and HLA in healthy donors. The protocol was immunoSEQ multiplex PCR, while the TCRdb copy is restricted to in-frame clones and leaves out a portion. The repertoire holds some 170,000 clones, with almost 85% as singletons. The sequencing input was PBMCs. These receptors were collected from a man aged 25-45 years in good health and CMV-seropositive.

The chain recombines TRBV13 with TRBJ2-3; D is ambiguous. The V and J ends lost 4 bases and 3 bases respectively, with 11 bases between them. This CDR3 has 14 amino acids. Germline CDR1 reads PRHDT; CDR2 reads FYEKMQ (reference sequence). This CDR3 reads CASSSTPATDTQYF. Written as DNA, the CDR3 is TGTGCCAGCAGCTCCACCCCTGCGACAGATACGCAGTATTTT.

This clone was seen once. The chain has TRBV9 and TRBJ1-5; 9 bases are shared with TRBD1. V was pared by 3 bases and J by 9 bases, with 7 bases of the junction left unmatched. CDR1 is SGDLS and CDR2 is YYNGEE in the germline V gene. The CDR3 runs 14 residues. For the CDR3, the DNA is TGTGCCAGCAGCGGAACAGGGGGCGTGAGGCCCCAGCATTTT. Encoded protein: CASSGTGGVRPQHF.

J is TRBJ2-6 and V is TRBV9; 8 nucleotides match TRBD1. Germline lookup yields CDR1 SGDLS and CDR2 YYNGEE. J lost 0 bases, V lost 3 bases, and 11 bases had no gene match. The CDR3 is 19 amino acids. The CDR3 DNA follows: TGTGCCAGCAGCGGACCAAGGGGGACAGGCATCTCTGGGGCCAACGTCCTGACTTTC. Protein sequence: CASSGPRGTGISGANVLTF. Full variable domain (outside the CDR3, taken from reference TRBV9 and TRBJ2-6): DSGVTQTPKHLITATGQRVTLRCSPRSGDLSVYWYQQSLDQGLQFLIQYYNGEERAKGNILERFSAQQFPDLHSELNLSSLELGDSALYFCASSGPRGTGISGANVLTFGAGSRLTVL.